These 15 T cell receptor beta chains came from one sample sequenced in a study of T cell responses to AZD1222 COVID-19 vaccine. Repertoires were generated with immunoSEQ multiplex PCR, while TCRdb's copy carries only in-frame clones and drops some. The repertoire has about 200,000 clones, approximately 93% of them found once; the top ten carry around 3.7%. The source material was peripheral blood, sampled 28 days after the second AZD1222 dose. These receptors were taken from an adult who received the AZD1222 COVID-19 vaccine.

V is TRBV4-1 and J is TRBJ1-2, with 7 bases fitting TRBD1. The CDR3 has 16 amino acids. Per the germline V gene, CDR1 is MGHRA and CDR2 is YSYEKL. J lost 7 bases, V lost 3 bases, and 14 bases had no gene match. The CDR3: CASSQTTGRGAGGYTF. The CDR3 DNA follows: TGCGCCAGCAGCCAGACCACCGGCAGGGGGGCAGGTGGCTACACCTTC.

Concerning this clone itself: The junction departs from the called germline gene at one end, perhaps through a read error. This sequence joins TRBV10-3 and TRBJ2-4; 9 bases are shared with TRBD2. Germline V gives CDR1 ENHRY, CDR2 SYGVKD. There are 12 residues in the CDR3. The CDR3 reads CAISVTSGIPNF. The CDR3 DNA sequence: TGTGCCATCAGCGTGACTAGCGGAATCCCGAACTTC.

The chain is built from TRBV7-8 and TRBJ2-3; TRBD2 agrees at 8 bases. Germline CDR1 is SGHVS and CDR2 is FQNEAQ. The CDR3 sequence is 15 residues long. The V gene end was trimmed by 0 bases and the J gene end by 4 bases; junction bases not matched to a gene: 3. The CDR3 DNA reads as TGTGCCAGCAGCTTAGCCGGGACTAGTGCAGATACGCAGTATTTT. This sequence encodes CASSLAGTSADTQYF.

The rearrangement uses TRBV6-6 and TRBJ1-1, with a tentative D call TRBD1 (5 bases). Germline V gene data show CDR1 as MNHNY and CDR2 as SVGAGI (reference sequence). The CDR3 runs to 15 residues. Trimming shortened V by 5 bases and J by 4 bases, and 17 bases separated the two germline ends. CDR3 sequence (DNA): TGTGCCAGCAGTGGAACGGGAAGTCAGGGCACTGAAGCTTTCTTT. Its protein is CASSGTGSQGTEAFF.

The rearrangement uses TRBV3-1 (or the pseudogene TRBV3-2) and TRBJ2-1; 13 nucleotides match TRBD2. The germline gives CDR1 LGHDT, CDR2 YNNKEL (reference sequence). This CDR3 is 16 amino acids long. Losses at the gene ends were 4 bases for V and 7 bases for J; bases not matched to a gene: 7. The CDR3, as DNA: TGTGCCAGCAGCCCCGGACTAGCGGGAGTAAGAAATGAGCAGTTCTTC. Translated, it gives CASSPGLAGVRNEQFF.

The chain carries TRBV24-1 and TRBJ2-3; 14 nucleotides line up with TRBD2. The germline CDR1 and CDR2 sequences are KGHDR and SFDVKD. The J segment lost 7 bases and the V segment lost 3 bases, leaving 2 bases of the junction unmatched. This CDR3 region has 15 residues. This CDR3 is CATSDRTSGRNTQYF. CDR3 bases: TGTGCCACCAGTGATAGGACTAGCGGGAGGAATACGCAGTATTTT.

The CDR3 sequence is CASSLYRDVGTNEKLFF. As DNA, the CDR3 is TGTGCCAGCAGTTTATACAGGGATGTAGGAACTAATGAAAAACTGTTTTTT. The rearrangement links TRBV28 to TRBJ1-4; D perhaps matches TRBD1 (6 bases). From germline, CDR1 is MDHEN and CDR2 SYDVKM. The V and J ends lost 1 base and 1 base respectively, with 13 bases between them. This CDR3 has 17 residues.

This clone showed up just once. This chain uses TRBV11-3 with TRBJ2-5; D is ambiguous. V shed 5 bases and J shed 1 base, with 11 bases lying between them. From germline, CDR1 is SGHNT and CDR2 YENEEA. This CDR3 region has 14 residues. The CDR3 sequence is CASSPPSGQETQYF. CDR3 sequence (DNA): TGTGCCAGCAGCCCACCTTCGGGCCAAGAGACCCAGTACTTC.

This clone is a singleton in its sample. The chain joins TRBV5-5 to TRBJ1-4, with 9 nucleotides matching TRBD1. Germline V gene lookup returns CDR1 SGHKS and CDR2 YYEKEE (reference sequence). Unmatched junction bases numbered 6, after V lost 4 bases and J lost 2 bases. This CDR3 has 16 amino acids. The CDR3 DNA sequence: TGTGCCAGCAGCGAAGGACAGGGGAGGACTAATGAAAAACTGTTTTTT. It is translated as CASSEGQGRTNEKLFF. Full variable domain (outside the CDR3, taken from reference TRBV5-5 and TRBJ1-4): DAGVTQSPTHLIKTRGQQVTLRCSPISGHKSVSWYQQVLGQGPQFIFQYYEKEERGRGNFPDRFSARQFPNYSSELNVNALLLGDSALYLCASSEGQGRTNEKLFFGSGTQLSVL.

V gene TRBV2 combines with J gene TRBJ2-1; 9 bases are a match to TRBD1. The germline CDR1 and CDR2 sequences are SNHLY and FYNNEI. This CDR3 spans 15 amino acids. Losses at the gene ends were 6 bases for V and 8 bases for J; bases not matched to a gene: 11. The CDR3 region has the DNA TGTGCCAGCAGGAGGAGGCGACAGGGGGGGGATGAGCAGTTCTTC. Protein product: CASRRRRQGGDEQFF. The whole variable domain, filled in from reference TRBV2 and TRBJ2-1, reads EPEVTQTPSHQVTQMGQEVILRCVPISNHLYFYWYRQILGQKVEFLVSFYNNEISEKSEIFDDQFSVERPDGSNFTLKIRSTKLEDSAMYFCASRRRRQGGDEQFFGPGTRLTVL.

This clone was detected once. This chain links TRBV11-2 with TRBJ2-7; D is ambiguous. Germline-derived CDR1 and CDR2 are SGHAT and FQNNGV. Trimming took off 5 bases at V and 2 bases at J, with 10 bases between the two ends. This CDR3 is 13 amino acids long. CDR3 nucleotide sequence: TGTGCCAGCAGCCCCTTCGGGCCCTACGAGCAGTACTTC. Its protein is CASSPFGPYEQYF.

V gene TRBV30 combines with J gene TRBJ1-3, with 7 bases identical to TRBD1. The CDR3 is 14 residues long. Per germline, CDR1 GTSNPN and CDR2 SVGIG (reference sequence). Germline trimming cut 4 bases from V and 0 bases from J; bases unmatched to any gene: 3. CDR3 DNA sequence: TGTGCCTGGACGAGGGACAGCTCTGGAAACACCATATATTTT. Amino acid sequence: CAWTRDSSGNTIYF.

The chain has TRBV28 and TRBJ2-2, with 10 bases matching TRBD2. Losses at the gene ends were 4 bases for V and 4 bases for J; bases not matched to a gene: 3. This CDR3 is 15 amino acids long. Per the germline V gene, CDR1 is MDHEN and CDR2 is SYDVKM. In DNA, the CDR3 is TGTGCCAGCAGTTCTAGCGGGAGTGGCACCGGGGAGCTGTTTTTT. This translates into CASSSSGSGTGELFF.

This chain connects TRBV4-2 to TRBJ2-2, with 7 bases lining up with TRBD1. The J segment lost 6 bases and the V segment lost 0 bases, leaving 13 bases of the junction unmatched. The CDR3 is 18 amino acids. CDR1 is LGHNA and CDR2 is YNFKEQ in the germline V gene. Here the CDR3 reads CASSQEGGRQGIPGELFF. The DNA for the CDR3 is TGTGCCAGCAGCCAAGAAGGGGGTAGACAGGGCATACCCGGGGAGCTGTTTTTT.

This chain uses TRBV5-4 with TRBJ2-2, with D unresolved. Trimming removed 5 bases from V and 1 base from J, with 9 bases in between. Germline V lookup: CDR1 SGHNT, CDR2 YYREEE (reference sequence). The CDR3 covers 14 residues. The DNA for the CDR3 is TGTGCCAGCAGGTTCACAATGAACACCGGGGAGCTGTTTTTT. Protein: CASRFTMNTGELFF.